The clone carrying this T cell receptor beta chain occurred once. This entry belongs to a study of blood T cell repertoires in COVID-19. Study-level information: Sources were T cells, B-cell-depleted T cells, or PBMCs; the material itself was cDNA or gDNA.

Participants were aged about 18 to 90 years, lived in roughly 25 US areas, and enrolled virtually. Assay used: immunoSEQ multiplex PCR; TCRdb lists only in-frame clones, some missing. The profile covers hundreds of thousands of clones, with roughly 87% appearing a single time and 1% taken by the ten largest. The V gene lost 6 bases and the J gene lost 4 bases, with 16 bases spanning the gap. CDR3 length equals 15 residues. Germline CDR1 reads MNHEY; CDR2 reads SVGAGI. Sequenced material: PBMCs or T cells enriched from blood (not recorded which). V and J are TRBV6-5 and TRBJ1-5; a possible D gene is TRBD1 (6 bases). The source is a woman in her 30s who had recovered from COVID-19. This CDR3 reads CASRGTHLANQPQHF. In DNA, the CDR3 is TGTGCCAGCAGGGGGACACATCTAGCTAATCAGCCCCAGCATTTT.